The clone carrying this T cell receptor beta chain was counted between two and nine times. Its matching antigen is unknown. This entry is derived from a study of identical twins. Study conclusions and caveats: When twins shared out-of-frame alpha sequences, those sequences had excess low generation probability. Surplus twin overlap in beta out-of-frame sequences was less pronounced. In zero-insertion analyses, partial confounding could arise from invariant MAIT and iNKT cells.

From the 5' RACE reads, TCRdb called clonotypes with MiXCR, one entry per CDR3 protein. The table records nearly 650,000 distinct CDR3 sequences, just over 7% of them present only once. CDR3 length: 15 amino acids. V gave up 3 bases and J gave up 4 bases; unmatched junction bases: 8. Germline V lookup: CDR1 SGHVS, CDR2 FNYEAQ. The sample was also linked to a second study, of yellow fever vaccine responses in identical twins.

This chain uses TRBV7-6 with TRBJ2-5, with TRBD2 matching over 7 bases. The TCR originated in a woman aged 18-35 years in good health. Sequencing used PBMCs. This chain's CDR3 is CASSFSSGGGETQYF. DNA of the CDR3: TGTGCCAGCAGCTTCTCTAGCGGAGGTGGAGAGACCCAGTACTTC. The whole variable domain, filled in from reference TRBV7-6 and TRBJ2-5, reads GAGVSQSPRYKVTKRGQDVALRCDPISGHVSLYWYRQALGQGPEFLTYFNYEAQQDKSGLPNDRFSAERPEGSISTLTIQRTEQRDSAMYRCASSFSSGGGETQYFGPGTRLLVL.